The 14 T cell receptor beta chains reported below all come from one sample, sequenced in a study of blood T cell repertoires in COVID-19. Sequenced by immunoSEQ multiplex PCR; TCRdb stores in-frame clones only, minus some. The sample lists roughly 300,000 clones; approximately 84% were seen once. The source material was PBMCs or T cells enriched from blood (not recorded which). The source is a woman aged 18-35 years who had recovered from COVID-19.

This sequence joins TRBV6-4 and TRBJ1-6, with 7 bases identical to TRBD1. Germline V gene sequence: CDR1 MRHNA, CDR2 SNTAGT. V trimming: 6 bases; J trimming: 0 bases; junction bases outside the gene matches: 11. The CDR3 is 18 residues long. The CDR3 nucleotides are TGTGCCAGCAGGGGACGGGACAGACCTTGCTCCTATAATTCACCCCTCCACTTT. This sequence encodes CASRGRDRPCSYNSPLHF.

The CDR3 here is CASSQGQLNNYGYTF. CDR3 in DNA: TGTGCCAGCTCCCAAGGACAGCTTAACAACTATGGCTACACCTTC. The V gene is TRBV18, the J gene TRBJ1-2, with D perhaps matching TRBD1 (6 bases). Trimming removed 6 bases at V and 2 bases at J, with 16 bases between. Germline V gives CDR1 KGHSH, CDR2 LQKENI. This CDR3 has 15 residues.

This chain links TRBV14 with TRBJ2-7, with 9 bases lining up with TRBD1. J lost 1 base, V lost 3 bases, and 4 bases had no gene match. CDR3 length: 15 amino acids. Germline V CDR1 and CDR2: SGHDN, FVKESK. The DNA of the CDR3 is TGTGCCAGCAGCCACCCGACAGGGGGGTCCTACGAGCAGTACTTC. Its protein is CASSHPTGGSYEQYF.

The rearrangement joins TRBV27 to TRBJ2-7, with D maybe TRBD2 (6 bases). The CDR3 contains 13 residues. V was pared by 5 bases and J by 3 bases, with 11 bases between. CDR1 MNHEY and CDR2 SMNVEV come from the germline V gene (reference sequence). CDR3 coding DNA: TGTGCCAGCAGTCACGGGGGAGGCTACGAGCAGTACTTC. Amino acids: CASSHGGGYEQYF.

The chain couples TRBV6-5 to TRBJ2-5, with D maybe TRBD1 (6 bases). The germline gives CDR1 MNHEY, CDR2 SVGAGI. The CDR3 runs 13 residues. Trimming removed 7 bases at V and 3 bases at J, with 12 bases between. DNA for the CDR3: TGTGCCAGCACCCGGACAGACGAAGAGACCCAGTACTTC. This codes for CASTRTDEETQYF.

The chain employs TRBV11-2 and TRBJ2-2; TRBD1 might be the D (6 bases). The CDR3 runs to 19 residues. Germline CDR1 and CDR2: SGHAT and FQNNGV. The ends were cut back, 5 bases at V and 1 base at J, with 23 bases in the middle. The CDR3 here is CASSPWTVMRVGNTGELFF. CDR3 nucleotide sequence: TGTGCCAGCAGCCCCTGGACAGTGATGAGGGTAGGGAACACCGGGGAGCTGTTTTTT.

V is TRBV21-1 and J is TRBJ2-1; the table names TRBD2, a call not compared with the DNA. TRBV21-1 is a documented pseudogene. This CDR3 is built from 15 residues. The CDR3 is CASSLGASSYNEQFF. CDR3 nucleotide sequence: TGTGCCAGCAGCCTAGGAGCGAGCTCCTACAATGAGCAGTTCTTC.

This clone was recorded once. CDR3 loop: CASSPRGQLMNTEAFF. Written as DNA, the CDR3 is TGTGCCAGCAGCCCTCGGGGACAGCTCATGAACACTGAAGCTTTCTTT. The rearrangement links TRBV28 to TRBJ1-1, with TRBD1 matching over 7 bases. There are 16 residues in the CDR3. J lost 0 bases, V lost 6 bases, and 10 bases had no gene match. From germline, CDR1 is MDHEN and CDR2 SYDVKM. Filled out from reference TRBV28 and TRBJ1-1, the complete variable domain reads DVKVTQSSRYLVKRTGEKVFLECVQDMDHENMFWYRQDPGLGLRLIYFSYDVKMKEKGDIPEGYSVSREKKERFSLILESASTNQTSMYLCASSPRGQLMNTEAFFGQGTRLTVV.

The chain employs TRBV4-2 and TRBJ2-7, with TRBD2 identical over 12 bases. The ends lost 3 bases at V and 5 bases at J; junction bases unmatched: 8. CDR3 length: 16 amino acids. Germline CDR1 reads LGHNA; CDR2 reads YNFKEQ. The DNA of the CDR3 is TGTGCCAGCAGCCAGGAAGCGACTAGCGGGAGCAACGAGCAGTACTTC. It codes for CASSQEATSGSNEQYF.

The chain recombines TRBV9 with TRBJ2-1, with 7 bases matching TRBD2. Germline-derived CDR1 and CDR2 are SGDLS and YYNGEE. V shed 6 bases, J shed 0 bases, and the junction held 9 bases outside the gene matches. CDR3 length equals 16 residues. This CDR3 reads CASNTLAGLSYNEQFF. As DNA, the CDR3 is TGTGCCAGCAACACCTTAGCGGGCCTCTCCTACAATGAGCAGTTCTTC.

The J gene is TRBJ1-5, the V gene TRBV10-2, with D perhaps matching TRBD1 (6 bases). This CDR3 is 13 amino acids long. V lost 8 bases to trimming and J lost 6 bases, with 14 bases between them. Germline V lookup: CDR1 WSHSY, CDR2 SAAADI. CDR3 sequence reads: CASFTGPTQPQHF. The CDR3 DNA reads TGCGCCAGCTTTACAGGGCCAACTCAGCCCCAGCATTTT.

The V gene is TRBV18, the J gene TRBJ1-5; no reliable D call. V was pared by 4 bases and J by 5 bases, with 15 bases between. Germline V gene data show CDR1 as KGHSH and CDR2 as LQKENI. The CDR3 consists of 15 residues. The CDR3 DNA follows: TGTGCCAGCTCACTGAACCAGAACGTGGATCAGCCCCAGCATTTT. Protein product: CASSLNQNVDQPQHF.

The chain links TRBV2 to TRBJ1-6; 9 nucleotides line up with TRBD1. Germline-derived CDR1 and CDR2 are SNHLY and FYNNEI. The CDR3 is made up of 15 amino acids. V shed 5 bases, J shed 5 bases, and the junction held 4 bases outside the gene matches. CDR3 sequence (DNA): TGTGCCAGCAGTAAGGGACAGGGTCATAATTCACCCCTCCACTTT. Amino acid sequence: CASSKGQGHNSPLHF.

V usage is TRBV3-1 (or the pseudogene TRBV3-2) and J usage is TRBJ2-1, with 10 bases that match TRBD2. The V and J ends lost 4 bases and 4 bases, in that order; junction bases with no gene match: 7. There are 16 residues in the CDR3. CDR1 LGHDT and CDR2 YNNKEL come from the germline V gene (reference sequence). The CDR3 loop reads CASSPRAGGIYNEQFF. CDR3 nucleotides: TGTGCCAGCAGCCCTAGAGCGGGAGGGATTTACAATGAGCAGTTCTTC.